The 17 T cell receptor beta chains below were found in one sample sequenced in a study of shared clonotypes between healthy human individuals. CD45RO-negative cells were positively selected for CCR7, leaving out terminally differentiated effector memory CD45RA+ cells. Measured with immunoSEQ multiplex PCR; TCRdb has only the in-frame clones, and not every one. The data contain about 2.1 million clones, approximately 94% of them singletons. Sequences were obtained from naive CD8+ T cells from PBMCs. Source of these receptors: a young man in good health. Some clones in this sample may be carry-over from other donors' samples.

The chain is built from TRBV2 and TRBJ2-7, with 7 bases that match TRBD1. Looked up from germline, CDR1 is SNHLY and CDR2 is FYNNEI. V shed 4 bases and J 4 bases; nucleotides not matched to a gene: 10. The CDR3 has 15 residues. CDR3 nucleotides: TGTGCCAGCAGTGTACGACAGGGCCTTAGTTACGAGCAGTACTTC. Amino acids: CASSVRQGLSYEQYF.

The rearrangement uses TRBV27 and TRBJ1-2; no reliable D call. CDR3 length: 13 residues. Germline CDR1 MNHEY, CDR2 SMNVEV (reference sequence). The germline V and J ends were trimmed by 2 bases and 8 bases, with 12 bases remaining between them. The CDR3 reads CASSLGPPLGYTF. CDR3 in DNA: TGTGCCAGCAGTTTAGGACCCCCGCTGGGCTACACCTTC.

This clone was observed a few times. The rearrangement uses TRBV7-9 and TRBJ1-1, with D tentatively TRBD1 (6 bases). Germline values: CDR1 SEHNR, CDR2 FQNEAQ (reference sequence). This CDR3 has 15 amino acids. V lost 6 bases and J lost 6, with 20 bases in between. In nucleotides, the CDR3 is TGTGCCAGCAGTTCAAGGACAGTTGAGCAGCCTGAAGCTTTCTTT. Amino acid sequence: CASSSRTVEQPEAFF.

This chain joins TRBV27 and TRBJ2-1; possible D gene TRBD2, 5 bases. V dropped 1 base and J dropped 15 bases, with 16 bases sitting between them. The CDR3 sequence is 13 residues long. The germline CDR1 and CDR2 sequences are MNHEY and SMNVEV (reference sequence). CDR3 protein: CASSLYRRDETFF. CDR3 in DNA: TGTGCCAGCAGTTTATATCGTCGGGATGAGACGTTCTTC.

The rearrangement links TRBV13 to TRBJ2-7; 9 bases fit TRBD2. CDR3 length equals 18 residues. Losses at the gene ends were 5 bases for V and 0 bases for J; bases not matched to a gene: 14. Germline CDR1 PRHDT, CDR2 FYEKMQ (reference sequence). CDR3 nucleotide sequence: TGTGCCAGCAGCCATTCGGGACTAGCTCTGGGAGGCTCCTACGAGCAGTACTTC. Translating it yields CASSHSGLALGGSYEQYF.

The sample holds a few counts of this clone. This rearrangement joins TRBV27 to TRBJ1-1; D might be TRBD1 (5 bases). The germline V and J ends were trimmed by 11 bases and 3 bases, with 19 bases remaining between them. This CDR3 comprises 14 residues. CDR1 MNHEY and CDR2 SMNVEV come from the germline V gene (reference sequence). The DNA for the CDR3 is TGTGCCGTACCACCGCAGGGAAAGGACACTGAAGCTTTCTTT. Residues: CAVPPQGKDTEAFF.

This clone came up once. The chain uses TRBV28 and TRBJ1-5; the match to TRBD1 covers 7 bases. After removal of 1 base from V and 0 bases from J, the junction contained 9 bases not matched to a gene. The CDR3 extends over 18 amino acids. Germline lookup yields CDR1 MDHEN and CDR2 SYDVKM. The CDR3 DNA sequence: TGTGCCAGCAGTTTATACGAGACAGGGCTGCTTAGCAATCAGCCCCAGCATTTT. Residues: CASSLYETGLLSNQPQHF.

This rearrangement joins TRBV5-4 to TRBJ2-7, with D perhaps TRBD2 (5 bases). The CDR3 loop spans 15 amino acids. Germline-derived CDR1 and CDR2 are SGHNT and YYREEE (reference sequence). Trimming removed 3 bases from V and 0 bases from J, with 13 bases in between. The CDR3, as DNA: TGTGCCAGCAGCTCCGAGGGTAGCGCCTCCTACGAGCAGTACTTC. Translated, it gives CASSSEGSASYEQYF.

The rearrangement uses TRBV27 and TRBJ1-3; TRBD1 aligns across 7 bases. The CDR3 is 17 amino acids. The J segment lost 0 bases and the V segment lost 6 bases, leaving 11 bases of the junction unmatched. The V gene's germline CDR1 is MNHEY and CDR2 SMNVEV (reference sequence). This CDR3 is CASSPSSGQSSGNTIYF. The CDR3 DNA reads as TGTGCCAGCAGCCCGTCATCGGGACAGAGCTCTGGAAACACCATATATTTT.

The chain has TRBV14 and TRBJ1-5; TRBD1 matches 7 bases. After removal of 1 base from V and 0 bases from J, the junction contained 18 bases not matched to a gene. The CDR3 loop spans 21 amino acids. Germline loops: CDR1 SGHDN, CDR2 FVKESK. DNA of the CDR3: TGTGCCAGCAGCCAAGCAGAGGGGTACGCGACAGGGCCCTATAGCAATCAGCCCCAGCATTTT. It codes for CASSQAEGYATGPYSNQPQHF.

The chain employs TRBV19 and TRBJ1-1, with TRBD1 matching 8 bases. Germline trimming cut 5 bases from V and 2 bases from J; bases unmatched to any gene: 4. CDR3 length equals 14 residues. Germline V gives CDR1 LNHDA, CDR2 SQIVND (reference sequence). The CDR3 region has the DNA TGTGCCAGTAGTGTTACAGGGGGAAACACTGAAGCTTTCTTT. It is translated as CASSVTGGNTEAFF. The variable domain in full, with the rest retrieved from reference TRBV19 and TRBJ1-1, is DGGITQSPKYLFRKEGQNVTLSCEQNLNHDAMYWYRQDPGQGLRLIYYSQIVNDFQKGDIAEGYSVSREKKESFPLTVTSAQKNPTAFYLCASSVTGGNTEAFFGQGTRLTVV.

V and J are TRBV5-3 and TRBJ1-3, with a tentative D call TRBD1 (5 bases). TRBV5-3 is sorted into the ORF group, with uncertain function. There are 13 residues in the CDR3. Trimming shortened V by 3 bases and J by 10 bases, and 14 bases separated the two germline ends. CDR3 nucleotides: TGTGCCAGAAGCTGCGTATTCAGGGTAACCATATATTTT. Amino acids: CARSCVFRVTIYF.

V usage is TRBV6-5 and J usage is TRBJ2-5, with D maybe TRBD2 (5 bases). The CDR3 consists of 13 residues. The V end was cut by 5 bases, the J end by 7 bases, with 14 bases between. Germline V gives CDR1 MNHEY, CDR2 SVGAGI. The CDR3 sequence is CASSLHSEGTQYF. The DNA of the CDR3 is TGTGCCAGCAGTCTTCATTCCGAGGGGACCCAGTACTTC.

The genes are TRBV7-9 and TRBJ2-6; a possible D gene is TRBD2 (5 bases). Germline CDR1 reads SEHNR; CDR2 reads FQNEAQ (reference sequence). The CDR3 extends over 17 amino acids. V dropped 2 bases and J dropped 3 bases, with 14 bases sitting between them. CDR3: CASSLPSGLVGANVLTF. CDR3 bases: TGTGCCAGCAGCTTACCCTCGGGGTTAGTTGGGGCCAACGTCCTGACTTTC.

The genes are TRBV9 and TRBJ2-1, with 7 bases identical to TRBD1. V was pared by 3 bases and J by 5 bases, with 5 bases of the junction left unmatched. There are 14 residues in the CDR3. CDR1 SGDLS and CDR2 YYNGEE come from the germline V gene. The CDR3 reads CASSDRGQNNEQFF. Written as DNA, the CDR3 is TGTGCCAGCAGCGATAGGGGACAGAACAATGAGCAGTTCTTC.

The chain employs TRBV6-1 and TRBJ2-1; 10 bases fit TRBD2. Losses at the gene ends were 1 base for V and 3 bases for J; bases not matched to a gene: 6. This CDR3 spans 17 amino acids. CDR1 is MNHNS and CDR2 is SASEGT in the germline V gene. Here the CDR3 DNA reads TGTGCCAGCAGTGAAGAGACTAGCGGGCGGTACTACAATGAGCAGTTCTTC. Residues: CASSEETSGRYYNEQFF.

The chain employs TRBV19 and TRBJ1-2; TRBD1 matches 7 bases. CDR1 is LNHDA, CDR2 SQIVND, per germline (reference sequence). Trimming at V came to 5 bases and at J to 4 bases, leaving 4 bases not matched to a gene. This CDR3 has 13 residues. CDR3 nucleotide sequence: TGTGCCAGTAGTGGTTGGGACAGCTATGGCTACACCTTC. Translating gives CASSGWDSYGYTF.